This TCR beta chain is drawn from a study of T cell responses to AZD1222 COVID-19 vaccine. Notes on the study in general: Nearly half of spike-specific TCRs reportedly go after variant regions that carry no mutations.

Sequencing used immunoSEQ multiplex PCR; TCRdb keeps in-frame clones, though not all of them. Of around 200,000 clones listed, around nine tenths are singletons. CDR1 LGHNA and CDR2 YSLEER come from the germline V gene. Between the trimmed V and J ends, which lost 0 bases and 5 bases, there was a span of 11 bases. This CDR3 has 14 amino acids. Turning to this clone: Its specificity is unknown.

Sequences were derived from peripheral blood, sampled on day 0 of AZD1222 vaccination. The TCR was taken from an adult in good health. The chain couples TRBV4-3 to TRBJ2-7, with a possible D match to TRBD2 (5 bases). CDR3 sequence reads: CASSQDLGSHEQYF. The CDR3 DNA reads as TGCGCCAGCAGCCAAGATCTGGGGAGCCACGAGCAGTACTTC.